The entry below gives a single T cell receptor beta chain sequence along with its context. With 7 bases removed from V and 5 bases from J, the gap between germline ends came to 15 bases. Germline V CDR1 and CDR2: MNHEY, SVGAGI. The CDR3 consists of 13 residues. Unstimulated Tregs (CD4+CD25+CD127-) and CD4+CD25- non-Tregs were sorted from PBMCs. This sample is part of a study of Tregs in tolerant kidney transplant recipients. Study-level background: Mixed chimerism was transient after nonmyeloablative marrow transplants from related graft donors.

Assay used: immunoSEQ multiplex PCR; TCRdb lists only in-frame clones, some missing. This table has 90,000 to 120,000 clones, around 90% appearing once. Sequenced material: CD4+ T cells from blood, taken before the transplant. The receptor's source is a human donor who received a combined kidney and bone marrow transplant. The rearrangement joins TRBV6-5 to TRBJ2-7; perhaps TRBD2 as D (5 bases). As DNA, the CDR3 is TGTGCCAGCAACCCGCCGGGGTCCCACGAGCAGTACTTC. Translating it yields CASNPPGSHEQYF.